Following are 15 T cell receptor beta chains from one sample sequenced in a study of response to subunit inactivated influenza vaccine. TCRdb independently ran MiXCR on the RT-PCR reads; one entry per CDR3 protein. The table records approximately 520,000 distinct CDR3 sequences, 25% of them present only once. The sequences come from CD4+ T cells sorted from PBMCs, collected about 5 days after vaccination. The receptors derive from a man aged 50 or older who received an inactivated influenza vaccine.

This clonotype was picked up many times. This chain links TRBV12-3 or TRBV12-4 with TRBJ2-3; 8 bases align to TRBD2. The CDR3 runs 15 residues. Trimming took 8 bases from V and 4 from J; bases not matched to a gene: 11. The CDR3 DNA reads TGTGCCAGCCTGTCGGGGGGGTCGGGTCCAGATACGCAGTATTTT. This codes for CASLSGGSGPDTQYF.

This clonotype occurred a few times. This chain connects TRBV5-6 to TRBJ2-3; 13 bases map to TRBD2. CDR1 is SGHDT, CDR2 YYEEEE, per germline. CDR3 length: 18 residues. The trim removed 1 base at V and 5 bases at J, leaving 10 bases unmatched. The CDR3 protein is CASSLSLAGGAVRDTQYF. Written as DNA, the CDR3 is TGTGCCAGCAGCTTGTCACTAGCGGGGGGGGCCGTTAGAGATACGCAGTATTTT.

The V and J genes are TRBV18 and TRBJ2-1; D not certain. With 5 bases removed from V and 9 bases from J, the gap between germline ends came to 11 bases. The CDR3 length is 12 residues. Germline V lookup: CDR1 KGHSH, CDR2 LQKENI. CDR3 sequence (DNA): TGTGCCAGCTCAGGTAGCATAGGTGAGCAGTTCTTC. Its translation: CASSGSIGEQFF.

This clonotype turned up a few times. The DNA for the CDR3 is TGTGCCAGCTTTACCCGTACTAGTATGGCAGATACGCAGTATTTT. This gives the protein CASFTRTSMADTQYF. The chain couples TRBV7-2 to TRBJ2-3, with D possibly TRBD2 on 5 matching bases. CDR3 length equals 15 residues. Germline-derived CDR1 and CDR2 are SGHTA and FQGNSA. The germline V and J ends were trimmed by 8 bases and 4 bases, with 19 bases remaining between them.

This clonotype was detected a few times. The chain is built from TRBV6-5 and TRBJ1-3, with TRBD1 matching 7 bases. V lost 4 bases, J lost 0 bases, and 6 bases stayed unmatched. Per germline, CDR1 MNHEY and CDR2 SVGAGI. The CDR3 has 16 residues. The CDR3 loop reads CASSSRQGNSGNTIYF. The CDR3 bases are TGTGCCAGCAGTTCGAGACAGGGCAACTCTGGAAACACCATATATTTT.

The table lists this clonotype with many counts. The chain links TRBV10-3 to TRBJ1-2, with a possible D match to TRBD1 (5 bases). The CDR3 is 13 residues long. The ends were cut back, 4 bases at V and 3 bases at J, with 9 bases in the middle. Looked up from germline, CDR1 is ENHRY and CDR2 is SYGVKD. The CDR3 protein is CAISVRGDYGYTF. Written as DNA, the CDR3 is TGTGCCATCAGTGTGAGGGGCGACTATGGCTACACCTTC.

This clonotype was observed a few times. V is TRBV7-9 and J is TRBJ2-5, with D possibly being TRBD2 (6 bases). V was pared by 5 bases and J by 3 bases, with 19 bases between. The CDR3 contains 16 residues. CDR1 SEHNR and CDR2 FQNEAQ come from the germline V gene (reference sequence). The CDR3 bases are TGTGCCAGCAGCCCACTAGCCCTTACCCTCGAAGAGACCCAGTACTTC. It yields the protein CASSPLALTLEETQYF.

The chain has TRBV12-2 and TRBJ1-1. TRBV12-2 is designated a pseudogene. The CDR3 length is 12 residues. CDR3 sequence reads: CASRSTNTEAFF. CDR3 coding DNA: TGTGCAAGTCGCTCCACTAACACTGAAGCTTTCTTT.

V is TRBV20-1 and J is TRBJ1-4; no clear D. This CDR3 spans 12 amino acids. Per the germline V gene, CDR1 is DFQATT and CDR2 is SNEGSKA (reference sequence). Trimming pared 6 bases from V and 1 base from J, leaving 6 bases between. The CDR3 sequence: CSAPITNEKLFF. In nucleotides, the CDR3 is TGCAGTGCCCCCATAACTAATGAAAAACTGTTTTTT.

The sample holds a few counts of this clonotype. The chain couples TRBV5-5 to TRBJ2-7; 7 bases map to TRBD1. This CDR3 comprises 14 residues. Germline V gene data show CDR1 as SGHKS and CDR2 as YYEKEE (reference sequence). The V segment lost 1 base and the J segment 0 bases; nucleotides outside the gene matches: 1. The CDR3 DNA reads TGTGCCAGCAGCTTGCAGGGGGTCTCCTACGAGCAGTACTTC. This encodes CASSLQGVSYEQYF.

J is TRBJ2-1 and V is TRBV19, with TRBD2 identical over 8 bases. Trimming at V came to 7 bases and at J to 2 bases, leaving 4 bases not matched to a gene. The CDR3 consists of 14 residues. Germline-derived CDR1 and CDR2 are LNHDA and SQIVND (reference sequence). CDR3 sequence: CASNHGRAYNEQFF. The DNA of the CDR3 is TGTGCCAGTAACCACGGGAGGGCCTACAATGAGCAGTTCTTC.

The V call is TRBV9, the J call TRBJ2-5; D might be TRBD2 (6 bases). The V end lost 3 bases, the J end lost 4 bases, and 10 bases lay between the germline ends. The CDR3 has 13 amino acids. Germline-derived CDR1 and CDR2 are SGDLS and YYNGEE. As DNA, the CDR3 is TGTGCCAGCAGCGGAGAAGCGGGAGAGACCCAGTACTTC. This sequence encodes CASSGEAGETQYF.

Details on this clonotype: Compared with germline, one end of the junction differs, possibly owing to a read error. The rearrangement uses TRBV4-3 and TRBJ1-1, with D uncertain. There are 15 residues in the CDR3. The germline V gene encodes CDR1 LGHNA and CDR2 YSLEER. The CDR3 is CASSEDKVRNTEAFF. DNA for the CDR3: TGCGCCAGCAGCGAAGACAAGGTCCGGAACACTGAAGCTTTCTTT.

This clonotype was counted a few times. The V gene is TRBV20-1, the J gene TRBJ1-2; D call uncertain. The CDR3 is 14 residues long. The germline gives CDR1 DFQATT, CDR2 SNEGSKA (reference sequence). With 1 base removed from V and 2 bases from J, the gap between germline ends came to 11 bases. In DNA form, the CDR3 reads TGCAGTGCTAGAGGAGCGGGCTCGAACTATGGCTACACCTTC. It translates to CSARGAGSNYGYTF.

The rearrangement joins TRBV5-1 to TRBJ2-7, with D possibly matching TRBD1 (7 bases). The ends were cut back, 10 bases at V and 5 bases at J, with 22 bases in the middle. The germline V gene encodes CDR1 SGHRS and CDR2 YFSETQ. CDR3 size: 14 residues. The CDR3 DNA is TGCGCCTCCAGCTCGGAGGGGGCGTTCAACGAGCAGTACTTC. Protein: CASSSEGAFNEQYF.